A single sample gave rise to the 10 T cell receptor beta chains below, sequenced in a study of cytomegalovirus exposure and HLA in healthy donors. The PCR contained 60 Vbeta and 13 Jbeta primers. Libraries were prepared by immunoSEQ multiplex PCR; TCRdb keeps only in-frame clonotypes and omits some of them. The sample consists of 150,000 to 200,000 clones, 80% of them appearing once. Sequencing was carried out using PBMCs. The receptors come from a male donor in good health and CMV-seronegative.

In nucleotides, the CDR3 is TGCGCCAGCAGCTCCGGTGGTGGGACAGGGGAGGTCCCCGGGGAGCTGTTTTTT. It is translated as CASSSGGGTGEVPGELFF. The chain couples TRBV5-1 to TRBJ2-2; 10 bases align to TRBD1. The J segment lost 6 bases and the V segment lost 3 bases, leaving 14 bases of the junction unmatched. CDR3 length: 18 amino acids. Germline V gene data show CDR1 as SGHRS and CDR2 as YFSETQ.

The CDR3 region is CASRPSLNKNTEAFF. The CDR3 region has the DNA TGTGCCAGCAGACCCAGTCTGAATAAAAACACTGAAGCTTTCTTT. The chain links TRBV6-5 to TRBJ1-1; D uncertain. CDR3 length: 15 residues. CDR1 is MNHEY, CDR2 SVGAGI, per germline. Trimming removed 6 bases from V and 2 bases from J, with 16 bases in between.

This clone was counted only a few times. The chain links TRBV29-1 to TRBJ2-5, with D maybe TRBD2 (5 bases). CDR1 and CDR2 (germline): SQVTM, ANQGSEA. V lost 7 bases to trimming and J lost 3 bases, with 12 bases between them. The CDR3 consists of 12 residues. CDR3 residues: CSANKGEETQYF. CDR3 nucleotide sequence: TGCAGCGCCAATAAGGGAGAAGAGACCCAGTACTTC.

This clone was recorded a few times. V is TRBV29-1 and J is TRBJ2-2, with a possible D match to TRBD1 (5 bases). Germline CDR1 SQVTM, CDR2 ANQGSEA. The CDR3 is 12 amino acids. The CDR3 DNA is TGCAAAGACAGAGCGAACACCGGGGAGCTGTTTTTT. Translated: CKDRANTGELFF.

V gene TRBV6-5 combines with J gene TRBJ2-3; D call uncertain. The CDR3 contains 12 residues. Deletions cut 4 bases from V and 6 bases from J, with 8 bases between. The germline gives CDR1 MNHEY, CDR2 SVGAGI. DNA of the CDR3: TGTGCCAGCAGTTCCGGTTTCGATACGCAGTATTTT. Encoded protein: CASSSGFDTQYF.

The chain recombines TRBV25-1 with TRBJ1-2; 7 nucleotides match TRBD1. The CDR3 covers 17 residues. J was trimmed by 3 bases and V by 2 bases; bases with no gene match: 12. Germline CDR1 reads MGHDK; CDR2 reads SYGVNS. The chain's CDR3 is CASSEDWTGGLDYGYTF. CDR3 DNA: TGTGCCAGCAGTGAAGATTGGACAGGAGGGCTAGACTATGGCTACACCTTC.

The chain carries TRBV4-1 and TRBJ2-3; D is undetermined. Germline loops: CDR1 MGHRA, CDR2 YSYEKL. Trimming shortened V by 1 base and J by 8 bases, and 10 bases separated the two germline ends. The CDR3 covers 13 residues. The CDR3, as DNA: TGCGCCAGCAGCCAAGGTATTGAGGTTACGCAGTATTTT. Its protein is CASSQGIEVTQYF.

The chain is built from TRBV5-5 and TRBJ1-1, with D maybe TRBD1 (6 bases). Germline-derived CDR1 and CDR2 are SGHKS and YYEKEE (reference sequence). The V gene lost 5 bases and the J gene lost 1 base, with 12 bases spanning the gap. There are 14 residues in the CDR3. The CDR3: CASRTGSENTEAFF. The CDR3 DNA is TGTGCCAGCAGGACAGGATCGGAGAACACTGAAGCTTTCTTT.

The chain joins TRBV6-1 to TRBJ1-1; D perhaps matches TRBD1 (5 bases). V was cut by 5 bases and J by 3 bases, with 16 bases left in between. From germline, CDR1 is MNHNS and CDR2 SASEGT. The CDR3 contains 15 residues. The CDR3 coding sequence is TGTGCCAGCAGTTGGAGCAAGGGGCCCTACACTGAAGCTTTCTTT. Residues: CASSWSKGPYTEAFF.

In nucleotides, the CDR3 is TGTGCCAGCAGCTTAGCATGGGGCGCTGGCCCGGGCTATGGCTACACCTTC. It codes for CASSLAWGAGPGYGYTF. The chain couples TRBV13 to TRBJ1-2; tentatively, D is TRBD1 (5 bases). CDR3 length equals 17 residues. The V gene lost 1 base and the J gene lost 4 bases, with 19 bases spanning the gap. Germline loops: CDR1 PRHDT, CDR2 FYEKMQ (reference sequence). Together with reference TRBV13 and TRBJ1-2, the CDR3 gives the full variable domain: AAGVIQSPRHLIKEKRETATLKCYPIPRHDTVYWYQQGPGQDPQFLISFYEKMQSDKGSIPDRFSAQQFSDYHSELNMSSLELGDSALYFCASSLAWGAGPGYGYTFGSGTRLTVV.